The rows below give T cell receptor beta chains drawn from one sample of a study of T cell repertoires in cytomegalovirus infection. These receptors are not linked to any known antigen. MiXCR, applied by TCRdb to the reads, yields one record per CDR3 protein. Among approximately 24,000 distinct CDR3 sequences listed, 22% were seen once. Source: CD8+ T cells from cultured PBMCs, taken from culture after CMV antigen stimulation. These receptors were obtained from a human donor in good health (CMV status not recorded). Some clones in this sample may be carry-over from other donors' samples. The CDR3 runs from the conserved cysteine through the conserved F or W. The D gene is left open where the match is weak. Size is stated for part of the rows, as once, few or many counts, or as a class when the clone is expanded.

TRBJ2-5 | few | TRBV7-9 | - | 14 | TGTGCCAGCAGCCGCCGGGACTCCGGAGAGACCCAGTACTTC | CASSRRDSGETQYF
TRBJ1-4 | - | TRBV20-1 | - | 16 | TGCAGTGCTAGGCACGACGACAGCGTGGGAGGAGATAGACTGTTTTTT | CSARHDDSVGGDRLFF
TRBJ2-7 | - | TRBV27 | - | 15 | TGTGCCAGCTCTTTCCGGACGCACGACATCGACGAGCAGTACTTC | CASSFRTHDIDEQYF
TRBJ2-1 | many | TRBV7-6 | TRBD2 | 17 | TGTGCCAGCAGCCCCTTCATCCACGGACTAGCGCCAAATGAGCAGTTCTTC | CASSPFIHGLAPNEQFF
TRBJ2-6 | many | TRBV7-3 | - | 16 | TGTGCCAGCAGCTTAGGGCGGGGTGCTGGGGCCAACGTCCTGACTTTC | CASSLGRGAGANVLTF
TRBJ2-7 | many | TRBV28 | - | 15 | TGTGCCAGCAGCTTACAGGGAGGTGGGGTCTACGAGCAGTACTTC | CASSLQGGGVYEQYF
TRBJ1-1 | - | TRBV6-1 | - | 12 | TGTGCCAGCAGTTACGCTTACACTGAAGCTTTCTTT | CASSYAYTEAFF
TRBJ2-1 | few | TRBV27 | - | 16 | TGTGCCAGCAGTTTTTTATTAGGGGGAGCGTACAATGAGCAGTTCTTC | CASSFLLGGAYNEQFF
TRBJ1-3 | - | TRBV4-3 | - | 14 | TGCGCCAGCCAAGATCTGAGCTCTGGAAACACCATATATTTT | CASQDLSSGNTIYF
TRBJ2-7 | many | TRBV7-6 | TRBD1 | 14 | TGTGCCAGCAGATCGGGACAGGGCGACTACGAGCAGTACTTC | CASRSGQGDYEQYF
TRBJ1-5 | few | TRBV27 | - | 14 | TGTGCCAGCAGTCCTCTCTCCGGGAATCAGCCCCAGCATTTT | CASSPLSGNQPQHF
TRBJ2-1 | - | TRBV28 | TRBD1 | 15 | TGTGCCAGCAGAGCCTGGGACAGCAGATACAATGAGCAGTTCTTC | CASRAWDSRYNEQFF
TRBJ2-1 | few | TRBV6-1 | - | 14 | TGTGCCAGCAGGTGGGGGGAACCCTACAATGAGCAGTTCTTC | CASRWGEPYNEQFF
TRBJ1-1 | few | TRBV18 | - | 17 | TGTGCCAGCTCACGGGATGTGGCAGGGAGTTGGGACACTGAAGCTTTCTTT | CASSRDVAGSWDTEAFF
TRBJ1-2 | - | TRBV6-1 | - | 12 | TGTGCCAGCGCTGAAGGGGCTAAGGGCTACACCTTC | CASAEGAKGYTF
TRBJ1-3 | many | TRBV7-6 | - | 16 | TGTGCCAGCAGCTTAGCGCAGGCAGGGCCTGGAAACACCATATATTTT | CASSLAQAGPGNTIYF
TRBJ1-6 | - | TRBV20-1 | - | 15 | TGCAGTGCCCTTTTAGGGACCTCCTATAATTCACCCCTCCACTTT | CSALLGTSYNSPLHF
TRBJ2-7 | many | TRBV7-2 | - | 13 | TGTGCCAGCAGCTCTTATGCCTCCTACGAGCAGTACTTC | CASSSYASYEQYF
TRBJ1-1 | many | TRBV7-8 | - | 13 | TGTGCCAGCGGAACAACTCTGAACACTGAAGCTTTCTTT | CASGTTLNTEAFF
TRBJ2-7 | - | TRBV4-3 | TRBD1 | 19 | TGCGCCAGCAGCCTGCGGAGGGGGGGACAGGGGATTTTAGAAGACGAGCAGTACTTC | CASSLRRGGQGILEDEQYF
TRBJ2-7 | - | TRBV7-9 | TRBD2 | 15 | TGTGCCAGCAGCTTACCGGGGGGTGGGCTGAGCGAGCAGTACTTC | CASSLPGGGLSEQYF
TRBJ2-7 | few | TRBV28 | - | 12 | TGTGCCAGCTATGCGCAGTCGTACGAGCAGTACTTC | CASYAQSYEQYF
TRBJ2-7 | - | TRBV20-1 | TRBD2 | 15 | TGCAGTGCTAGCGGACTAGCGGGGAGCTCCTACGAGCAGTACTTC | CSASGLAGSSYEQYF
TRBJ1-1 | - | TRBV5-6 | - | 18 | TGTGCCAGCAGCGGGCGGCGGGGTAGTTGGAGCTCGAACACTGAAGCTTTCTTT | CASSGRRGSWSSNTEAFF
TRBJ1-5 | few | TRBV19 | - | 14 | TGTGCCAGTAGTATTCCCCCGGGCGGCCAGCCCCAGCATTTT | CASSIPPGGQPQHF
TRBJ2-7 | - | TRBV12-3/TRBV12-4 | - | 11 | TGTGCCAGCAGGCAGGGTCACGAGCAGTACTTC | CASRQGHEQYF
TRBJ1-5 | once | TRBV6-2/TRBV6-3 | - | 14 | TGTGCCAGCAGTTATTCACCGCGCAATCAGCCCCAGCATTTT | CASSYSPRNQPQHF
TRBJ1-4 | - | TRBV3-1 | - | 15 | TGTGCCAGCAGCCAAGCGGGGGGGTCTGTTGAAAAACTGTTTTTT | CASSQAGGSVEKLFF
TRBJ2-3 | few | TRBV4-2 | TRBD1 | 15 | TGTGCCAGCAGCCAAGGTGTAGGGGGCGCAGATACGCAGTATTTT | CASSQGVGGADTQYF
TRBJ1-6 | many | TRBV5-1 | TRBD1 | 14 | TGCGCCAGCAGCTCAGCAGGGGGCTATTCACCCCTCCACTTT | CASSSAGGYSPLHF
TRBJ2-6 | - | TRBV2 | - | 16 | TGTGCCAGCAGCGCGGGTCCCTTGTCCGGGGCCAACGTCCTGACTTTC | CASSAGPLSGANVLTF
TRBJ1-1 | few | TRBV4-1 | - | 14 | TGCGCCAGCAGCCAAGTTGGGGAGAACACTGAAGCTTTCTTT | CASSQVGENTEAFF
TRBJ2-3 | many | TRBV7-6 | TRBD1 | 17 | TGTGCCAGCAGCTTAGGGAACAGGGGCGCTTTCACAGATACGCAGTATTTT | CASSLGNRGAFTDTQYF
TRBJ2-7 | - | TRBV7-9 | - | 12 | TGTGCCAGCAGCTCGACAGAGTACGAGCAGTACTTC | CASSSTEYEQYF
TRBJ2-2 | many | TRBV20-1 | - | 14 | TGCAGTGCTCAACCGATAACTCACACCGGGGAGCTGTTTTTT | CSAQPITHTGELFF
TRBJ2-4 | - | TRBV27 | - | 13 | TGTGCCAGCAGTTTATCGCCCAAAAACATTCAGTACTTC | CASSLSPKNIQYF
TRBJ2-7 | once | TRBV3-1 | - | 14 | TGTGCCAGCAGCCAAGGGGGACTCGACTACGAGCAGTACTTC | CASSQGGLDYEQYF
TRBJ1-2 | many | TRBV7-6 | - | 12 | TGTGCCAGCTCCCCCGGGGAGGGCGGCTACACCTTC | CASSPGEGGYTF
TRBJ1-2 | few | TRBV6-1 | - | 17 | TGTGCCAGCAGTGGGCACACAGGGAGTTGGAGGACCTATGGCTACACCTTC | CASSGHTGSWRTYGYTF
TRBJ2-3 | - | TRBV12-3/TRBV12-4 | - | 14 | TGTGCCAGCACCGACCTTTTGGGGCGAGATACGCAGTATTTT | CASTDLLGRDTQYF
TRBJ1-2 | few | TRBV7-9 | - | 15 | TGTGCCAGCAGCTTATTTGCTTCGGTAGGATTCGGCTACACCTTC | CASSLFASVGFGYTF
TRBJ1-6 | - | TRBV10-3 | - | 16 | TGTGCCATCAGTGATCGGGGGAGATCCTATAATTCACCCCTCCACTTT | CAISDRGRSYNSPLHF
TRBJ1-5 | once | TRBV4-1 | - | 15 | TGCGCCAGCAGCCCCGGCCCGAGATTCAATCAGCCCCAGCATTTT | CASSPGPRFNQPQHF
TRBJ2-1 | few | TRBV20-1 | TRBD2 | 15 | TGCAGTGCTATAGGGGCTAGCGGGGCTGGCAATGAGCAGTTCTTC | CSAIGASGAGNEQFF
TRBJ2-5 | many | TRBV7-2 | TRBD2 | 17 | TGTGCCAGCAGCTTGGGGAACAGCGGGGGGGCGCGGGAGACCCAGTACTTC | CASSLGNSGGARETQYF
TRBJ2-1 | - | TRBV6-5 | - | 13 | TGTGCCAGCAGTTACTCGTCGGGGAAACAGCAGTTCTTC | CASSYSSGKQQFF
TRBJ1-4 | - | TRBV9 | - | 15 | TGTGCCAGCAGCGTCCAGGGGTTCTTGGGTGAAAAACTGTTTTTT | CASSVQGFLGEKLFF
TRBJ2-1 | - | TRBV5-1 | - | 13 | TGCGCCAGCAGCCCAAGGGGTGGCAATGAGCAGTTCTTC | CASSPRGGNEQFF
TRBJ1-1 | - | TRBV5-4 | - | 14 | TGTGCCAGCAGCCCTCCGGGCGTGAACACTGAAGCTTTCTTT | CASSPPGVNTEAFF
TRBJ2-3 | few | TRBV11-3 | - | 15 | TGTGCCAGCAGCTATGAGGGTAGCGGCACAGATACGCAGTATTTT | CASSYEGSGTDTQYF
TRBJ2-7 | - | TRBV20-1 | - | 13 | TGCAGTGCTAGAGAGGGGGGGCACTACGAGCAGTACTTC | CSAREGGHYEQYF
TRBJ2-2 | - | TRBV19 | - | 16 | TGTGCCAGTAGTATCGACTCGTCAAGGGGAACCGGGGAGCTGTTTTTT | CASSIDSSRGTGELFF
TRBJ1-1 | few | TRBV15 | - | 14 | TGTGCCACCAAGCTAGACAGGAGGAACACTGAAGCTTTCTTT | CATKLDRRNTEAFF
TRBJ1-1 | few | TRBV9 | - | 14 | TGTGCCAGCAGCGTAGTTCAGGGTTGGACTGAAGCTTTCTTT | CASSVVQGWTEAFF
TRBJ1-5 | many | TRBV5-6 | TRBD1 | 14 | TGTGCCAGCAGCCTTGGAACAGGGGAGTTAACACAGGATTTT | CASSLGTGELTQDF
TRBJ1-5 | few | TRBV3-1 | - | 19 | TGTGCCAGCAGCCAATCAAGAAACCGGGACGGGGTTCCGGATAGGCCCCAGCATTTT | CASSQSRNRDGVPDRPQHF
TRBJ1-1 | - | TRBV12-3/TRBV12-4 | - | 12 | TGTGCCAGCAGTTGGGTACAGACAGAAGCTTTCTTT | CASSWVQTEAFF